This paragraph covers one T cell receptor (beta chain) sequence. No antigen is known for it. Other nucleotide sequences in the sample specify the same CDR3. RNA, once extracted, was reverse transcribed into cDNA for use as the sequencing template. The method was immunoSEQ multiplex PCR; TCRdb's version includes in-frame clones alone and lacks a portion of them. The sample yields fewer than 150,000 clones, 82% seen once. The treatment: oral pan-JAK inhibitor, 5-10 mg twice daily. V was shortened by 4 bases and J by 2 bases, with 12 bases between the two germline ends. Germline V gene lookup returns CDR1 SGHRS and CDR2 YFSETQ. This CDR3 comprises 14 residues. These data come from a study of CD8+ T cells in alopecia areata. Overall study: By percentage of affected scalp area, the severity of treated patients was scored.

Overall study findings and caveats: An increase in clonality over normal scalp was evident in lesional scalp, especially alopecia totalis/universalis.

The material sequenced was CD8+ T cells sorted from blood, taken at week 4, from a patient treated with tofacitinib. The chain links TRBV5-1 to TRBJ1-1, with a weak D call TRBD1 (6 bases). This TCR was recovered from a human donor with alopecia areata. The CDR3 DNA follows: TGCGCCAGCAGCCTGGTACAGGGAAACACTGAAGCTTTCTTT. This encodes CASSLVQGNTEAFF.